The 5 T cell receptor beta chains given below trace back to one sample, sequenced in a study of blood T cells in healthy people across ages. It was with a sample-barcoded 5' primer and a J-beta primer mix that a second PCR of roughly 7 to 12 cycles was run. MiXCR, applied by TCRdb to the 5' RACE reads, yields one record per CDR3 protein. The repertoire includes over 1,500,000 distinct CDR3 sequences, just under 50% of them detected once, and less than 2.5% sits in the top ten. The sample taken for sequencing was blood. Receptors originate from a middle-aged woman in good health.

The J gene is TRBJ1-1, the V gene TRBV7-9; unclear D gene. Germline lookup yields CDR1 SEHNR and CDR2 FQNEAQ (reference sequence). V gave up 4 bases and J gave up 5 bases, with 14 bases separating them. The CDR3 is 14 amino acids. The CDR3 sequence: CASSSSPGGTEAFF. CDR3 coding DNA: TGTGCCAGCAGCTCTAGCCCCGGTGGTACTGAAGCTTTCTTT.

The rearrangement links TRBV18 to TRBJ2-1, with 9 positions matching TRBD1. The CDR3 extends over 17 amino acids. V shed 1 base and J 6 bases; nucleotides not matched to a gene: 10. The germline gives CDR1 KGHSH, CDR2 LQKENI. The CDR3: CASSPRMNRGRINEQFF. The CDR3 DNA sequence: TGTGCCAGCTCACCACGAATGAACAGGGGGCGTATCAATGAGCAGTTCTTC.

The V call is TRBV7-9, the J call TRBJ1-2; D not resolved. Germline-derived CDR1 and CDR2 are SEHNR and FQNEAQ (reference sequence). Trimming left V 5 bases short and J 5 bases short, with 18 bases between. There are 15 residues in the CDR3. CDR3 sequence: CASSPRTGVGYGYTF. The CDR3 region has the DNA TGTGCCAGCAGCCCAAGGACCGGGGTTGGGTATGGCTACACCTTC.

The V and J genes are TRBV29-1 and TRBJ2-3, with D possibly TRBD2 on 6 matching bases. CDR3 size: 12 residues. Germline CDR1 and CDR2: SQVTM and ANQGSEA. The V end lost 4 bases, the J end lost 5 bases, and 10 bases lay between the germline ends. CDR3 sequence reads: CSVGGGIDTQYF. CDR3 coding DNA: TGCAGCGTTGGGGGAGGCATAGATACGCAGTATTTT.

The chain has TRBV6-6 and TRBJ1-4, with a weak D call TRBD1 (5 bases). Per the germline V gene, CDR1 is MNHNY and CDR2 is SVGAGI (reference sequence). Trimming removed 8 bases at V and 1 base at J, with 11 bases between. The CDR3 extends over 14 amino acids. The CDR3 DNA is TGTGCCAGCGGGCAGGGAGTAACTAATGAAAAACTGTTTTTT. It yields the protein CASGQGVTNEKLFF.